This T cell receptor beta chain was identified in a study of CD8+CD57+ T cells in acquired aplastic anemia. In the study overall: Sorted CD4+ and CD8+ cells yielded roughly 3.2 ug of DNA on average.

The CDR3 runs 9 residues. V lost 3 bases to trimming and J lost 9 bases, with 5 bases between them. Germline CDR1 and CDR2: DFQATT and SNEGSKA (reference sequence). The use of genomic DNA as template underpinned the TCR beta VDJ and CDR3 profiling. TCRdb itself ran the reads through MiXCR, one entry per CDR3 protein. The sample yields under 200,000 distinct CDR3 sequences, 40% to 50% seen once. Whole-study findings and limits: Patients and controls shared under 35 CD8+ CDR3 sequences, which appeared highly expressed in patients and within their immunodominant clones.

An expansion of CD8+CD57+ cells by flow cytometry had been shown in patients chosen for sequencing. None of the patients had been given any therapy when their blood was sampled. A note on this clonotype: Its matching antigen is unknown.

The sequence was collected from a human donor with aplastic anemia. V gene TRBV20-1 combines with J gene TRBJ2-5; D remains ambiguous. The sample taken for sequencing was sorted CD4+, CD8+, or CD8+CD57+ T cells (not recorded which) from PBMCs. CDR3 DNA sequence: TGCAGTGCTAGTGGGGCCCAGTACTTC. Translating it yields CSASGAQYF.